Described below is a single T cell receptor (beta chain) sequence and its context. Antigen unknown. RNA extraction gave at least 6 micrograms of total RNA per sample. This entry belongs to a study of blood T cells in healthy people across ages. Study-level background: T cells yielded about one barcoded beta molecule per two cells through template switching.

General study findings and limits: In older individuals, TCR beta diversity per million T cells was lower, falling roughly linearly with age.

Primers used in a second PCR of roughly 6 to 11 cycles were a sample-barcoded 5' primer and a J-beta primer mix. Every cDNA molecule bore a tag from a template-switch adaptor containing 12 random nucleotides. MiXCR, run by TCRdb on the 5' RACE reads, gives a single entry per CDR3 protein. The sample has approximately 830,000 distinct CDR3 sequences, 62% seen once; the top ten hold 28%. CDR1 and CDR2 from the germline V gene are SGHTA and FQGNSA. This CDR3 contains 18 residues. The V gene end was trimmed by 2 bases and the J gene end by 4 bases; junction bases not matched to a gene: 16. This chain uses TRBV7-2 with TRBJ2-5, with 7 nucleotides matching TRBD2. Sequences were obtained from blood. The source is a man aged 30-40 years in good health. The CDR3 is CASSLITSRERRGETQYF. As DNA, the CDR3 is TGTGCCAGCAGCTTAATCACGTCGCGGGAGAGGAGAGGAGAGACCCAGTACTTC.